These 17 T cell receptor beta chains share one sample of origin, sequenced in a study of OX40 agonist ivuxolimab in advanced cancers. The protocol was immunoSEQ multiplex PCR, while the TCRdb copy is restricted to in-frame clones and leaves out a portion. The data show 20,000 to 25,000 clones, with approximately 81% seen just once and less than 25% held by the top ten. The sequences come from CD4+ or CD8+ T cells sorted from blood, collected in a trial of the OX40 agonist ivuxolimab. These receptors originate from an adult with an advanced solid tumor such as melanoma, head and neck, liver or kidney cancer.

This clone was seen a single time. This sequence joins TRBV18 and TRBJ2-7, with 9 nucleotides matching TRBD1. CDR1 is KGHSH, CDR2 LQKENI, per germline. V was pared by 5 bases and J by 3 bases, with 5 bases of the junction left unmatched. The CDR3 loop spans 14 amino acids. DNA for the CDR3: TGTGCCAGCTCAGCTCCGGGACAGGGCTACGAGCAGTACTTC. It is translated as CASSAPGQGYEQYF.

The chain carries TRBV28 and TRBJ1-2; weak D call: TRBD1 (5 bases). The CDR3 contains 14 residues. Germline V gene data show CDR1 as MDHEN and CDR2 as SYDVKM. The V and J ends lost 5 bases and 6 bases respectively, with 16 bases between them. Here the CDR3 DNA reads TGTGCCAGCAGTCCCTGGGGGGGTGACGATGGCTACACCTTC. Amino acids: CASSPWGGDDGYTF.

V gene TRBV7-2 combines with J gene TRBJ1-5, with TRBD1 as a possible D gene (5 bases). Germline CDR1 SGHTA, CDR2 FQGNSA. This CDR3 spans 17 amino acids. V was clipped by 1 base and J by 1 base, with 14 bases between them. Written as DNA, the CDR3 is TGTGCCAGCAGCTTAGAGGCAGGGCTTTGGAGCAATCAGCCCCAGCATTTT. Its protein is CASSLEAGLWSNQPQHF. The full variable domain, rest sourced from reference TRBV7-2 and TRBJ1-5, is GAGVSQSPSNKVTEKGKDVELRCDPISGHTALYWYRQSLGQGLEFLIYFQGNSAPDKSGLPSDRFSAERTGGSVSTLTIQRTQQEDSAVYLCASSLEAGLWSNQPQHFGDGTRLSIL.

J is TRBJ2-7 and V is TRBV2; D assignment may be TRBD1 or TRBD2 (6 bases each). Trimming cost V 6 bases and J 5 bases, with 11 bases left between them. Germline CDR1 and CDR2: SNHLY and FYNNEI. This CDR3 is built from 12 residues. CDR3 sequence: CASRGGLDEQYF. In DNA form, the CDR3 reads TGTGCCAGCAGAGGGGGGTTGGACGAGCAGTACTTC.

The chain uses TRBV16 and TRBJ1-4; possibly TRBD1 for D (5 bases). This CDR3 is 15 amino acids long. V was trimmed by 2 bases and J by 7 bases, leaving 14 bases between them. Germline CDR1 KGHSY, CDR2 FQNENV. The CDR3 is CASSQAGTWGEKLFF. The CDR3, as DNA: TGTGCCAGCAGCCAAGCCGGGACCTGGGGTGAAAAACTGTTTTTT.

The rearrangement links TRBV2 to TRBJ2-5; 9 bases are a match to TRBD2. The last part of the DNA fits TRBJ2-7 better; the J call may be wrong. CDR3 length: 15 residues. CDR1 is SNHLY and CDR2 is FYNNEI in the germline V gene. The CDR3 spells CATSPGTSFAYEQYF. The CDR3 bases are TGTGCCACATCTCCCGGGACTAGCTTCGCCTACGAGCAGTACTTC.

This clone was detected once. This chain links TRBV4-3 with TRBJ2-7; either TRBD1 or TRBD2 may fit D (6 bases each). The length of the CDR3 is 14 residues. CDR1 is LGHNA, CDR2 YSLEER, per germline. V lost 1 base to trimming and J lost 5 bases, with 12 bases between them. In nucleotides, the CDR3 is TGCGCCAGCAGCCAAGTATGGGGGGCTGACGAGCAGTACTTC. This translates into CASSQVWGADEQYF.

V gene TRBV2 combines with J gene TRBJ1-2, with D unclear. The CDR3 totals 10 residues. Per the germline V gene, CDR1 is SNHLY and CDR2 is FYNNEI. V was cut by 5 bases and J by 13 bases, with 11 bases left in between. CDR3 protein: CASSTEFSTF. The CDR3 DNA sequence: TGTGCCAGCAGTACAGAGTTCTCCACCTTC.

V and J are TRBV13 and TRBJ2-3; 12 bases line up with TRBD1. Looked up from germline, CDR1 is PRHDT and CDR2 is FYEKMQ (reference sequence). This CDR3 region has 17 residues. V lost 5 bases, J lost 5 bases, and 11 bases stayed unmatched. The CDR3 sequence: CASSLSSGTGGVDTQYF. The CDR3, as DNA: TGTGCCAGCAGCCTAAGCTCCGGGACAGGGGGCGTAGATACGCAGTATTTT.

The genes are TRBV9 and TRBJ2-7; either TRBD1 or TRBD2 may supply D (6 bases each). The CDR3 has 15 amino acids. The ends were cut back, 2 bases at V and 2 bases at J, with 14 bases in the middle. CDR1 is SGDLS and CDR2 is YYNGEE in the germline V gene. CDR3 region: CASSVGGGMTYEQYF. In DNA form, the CDR3 reads TGTGCCAGCAGCGTCGGAGGGGGGATGACCTACGAGCAGTACTTC. Variable domain in full (rest from reference TRBV9 and TRBJ2-7): DSGVTQTPKHLITATGQRVTLRCSPRSGDLSVYWYQQSLDQGLQFLIQYYNGEERAKGNILERFSAQQFPDLHSELNLSSLELGDSALYFCASSVGGGMTYEQYFGPGTRLTVT.

The chain couples TRBV4-1 to TRBJ1-4, with D uncertain. CDR3 length: 19 residues. CDR1 is MGHRA, CDR2 YSYEKL, per germline. V was shortened by 0 bases and J by 1 base, with 18 bases between the two germline ends. CDR3 nucleotides: TGCGCCAGCAGCCAAGATGCCCCCGTTCAGGAAGAAACTAATGAAAAACTGTTTTTT. Protein sequence: CASSQDAPVQEETNEKLFF.

The CDR3 is CASSSRTEPNIQYF. The CDR3 DNA follows: TGTGCCAGCAGCTCCCGGACAGAACCAAACATTCAGTACTTC. The genes are TRBV9 and TRBJ2-4, with D perhaps matching TRBD1 (6 bases). The length of the CDR3 is 14 residues. CDR1 is SGDLS, CDR2 YYNGEE, per germline. Trimming took 4 bases from V and 6 from J, leaving 14 bases between them.

This chain's CDR3 is CASSDSGLDKPSYEQYF. The CDR3 bases are TGTGCCAGCAGCGATTCCGGACTCGACAAACCTTCCTACGAGCAGTACTTC. This rearrangement joins TRBV7-6 to TRBJ2-7, with D maybe TRBD2 (5 bases). From germline, CDR1 is SGHVS and CDR2 FNYEAQ. This CDR3 has 17 amino acids. Between the trimmed V and J ends, which lost 5 bases and 1 base, there was a span of 21 bases.

V gene TRBV2 combines with J gene TRBJ2-1, with 7 bases that match TRBD2. The CDR3 extends over 15 amino acids. V was pared by 1 base and J by 4 bases, with 4 bases of the junction left unmatched. The germline V gene has CDR1 SNHLY and CDR2 FYNNEI. The CDR3 nucleotides are TGTGCCAGCAGTGAAGTGGGAGGGATATACAATGAGCAGTTCTTC. Protein: CASSEVGGIYNEQFF.

The rearrangement uses TRBV7-8 and TRBJ2-2; tentative D call: TRBD1 (7 bases). Between the trimmed V and J ends, which lost 8 bases and 6 bases, there was a span of 16 bases. Per germline, CDR1 SGHVS and CDR2 FQNEAQ. CDR3 length: 14 residues. CDR3 region: CASPGQGGPGELFF. In nucleotides, the CDR3 is TGTGCCAGCCCCGGGCAGGGGGGTCCCGGGGAGCTGTTTTTT.

This chain links TRBV20-1 with TRBJ2-1, with D tentatively TRBD1 (5 bases). V dropped 5 bases and J dropped 9 bases, with 11 bases sitting between them. Germline-derived CDR1 and CDR2 are DFQATT and SNEGSKA (reference sequence). The CDR3 loop spans 11 amino acids. In DNA form, the CDR3 reads TGCAGTGCTCTACAGGATCCTGAGCAGTTCTTC. Residues: CSALQDPEQFF.

The chain couples TRBV18 to TRBJ1-1, with D possibly being TRBD1 (5 bases). This CDR3 has 14 amino acids. Trimming stripped 1 base from V and 0 bases from J, with 6 bases between. Germline V lookup: CDR1 KGHSH, CDR2 LQKENI. CDR3 sequence reads: CASSPQTVNTEAFF. For the CDR3, the DNA is TGTGCCAGCTCACCACAGACAGTGAACACTGAAGCTTTCTTT.